These 22 T cell receptor beta chains share one sample of origin, sequenced in a study of shared clonotypes between healthy human individuals. Sequencing was performed with immunoSEQ multiplex PCR; in TCRdb, only in-frame clones are kept and a portion is missing. The sample contains about 490,000 clones, about 80% of which appear only once. The sequenced sample was PBMCs. The receptors stem from a woman in her thirties or forties in good health. Some clones in this sample may be carry-over from other donors' samples.

The chain is built from TRBV30 and TRBJ2-7; D is undetermined. This CDR3 has 15 residues. V shed 1 base and J shed 0 bases, with 13 bases lying between them. Germline V gene lookup returns CDR1 GTSNPN and CDR2 SVGIG (reference sequence). CDR3 amino acids: CAWSGVGFSSYEQYF. Here the CDR3 DNA reads TGTGCCTGGAGTGGGGTGGGTTTTAGCTCCTACGAGCAGTACTTC.

A note on this clone: A much larger clone is a single base away; this may be a read error. In DNA form, the CDR3 reads TGTGCCTGGGGTGTACGGGCGGATGGCTACACCTTC. This sequence encodes CAWGVRADGYTF. This chain links TRBV30 with TRBJ1-2; no clear D gene. There are 12 residues in the CDR3. CDR1 and CDR2 (germline): GTSNPN, SVGIG (reference sequence).

V gene TRBV6-4 combines with J gene TRBJ2-7; the D is unclear. CDR1 and CDR2 (germline): MRHNA, SNTAGT. The V gene lost 4 bases and the J gene lost 2 bases, with 18 bases spanning the gap. This CDR3 contains 16 residues. This CDR3 reads CASSASATGGPYEQYF. The CDR3 nucleotides are TGTGCCAGCAGTGCGTCTGCCACGGGTGGGCCCTACGAGCAGTACTTC.

The V and J genes are TRBV7-9 and TRBJ2-2, with D hard to call. This CDR3 comprises 10 residues. The V gene's germline CDR1 is SEHNR and CDR2 FQNEAQ (reference sequence). V was pared by 4 bases and J by 8 bases, with 2 bases between. The CDR3 DNA follows: TGTGCCAGCAGCTCTGGGGAGCTGTTTTTT. It specifies CASSSGELFF. The full variable domain, with the rest looked up from reference TRBV7-9 and TRBJ2-2, is DTGVSQNPRHKITKRGQNVTFRCDPISEHNRLYWYRQTLGQGPEFLTYFQNEAQLEKSRLLSDRFSAERPKGSFSTLEIQRTEQGDSAMYLCASSSGELFFGEGSRLTVL.

This clone was detected only a few times. At the DNA level, this CDR3 is encoded by other sequences in the same sample as well. V gene TRBV5-6 combines with J gene TRBJ2-5, with 7 bases matching TRBD1. J lost 5 bases, V lost 4 bases, and 5 bases had no gene match. CDR1 is SGHDT and CDR2 is YYEEEE in the germline V gene. CDR3 length: 13 residues. In DNA, the CDR3 is TGTGCCAGCAGCAGGGGGCTAGGGGAGACCCAGTACTTC. Protein: CASSRGLGETQYF.

The chain joins TRBV29-1 to TRBJ2-7, with 9 bases identical to TRBD1. Trimming took 1 base from V and 2 from J; bases not matched to a gene: 6. This CDR3 spans 15 amino acids. Germline values: CDR1 SQVTM, CDR2 ANQGSEA. The CDR3 DNA is TGCAGCGTTGAAGTCCGACAGGGGGGGCCCTACGAGCAGTACTTC. This codes for CSVEVRQGGPYEQYF.

This clone was detected once. The chain links TRBV5-1 to TRBJ1-6; D ambiguous. The V end lost 7 bases, the J end lost 7 bases, and 12 bases lay between the germline ends. The CDR3 contains 13 residues. The germline gives CDR1 SGHRS, CDR2 YFSETQ. CDR3 DNA: TGCGCCAGCGGGCTGGAGGACAATTCACCCCTCCACTTT. Translating gives CASGLEDNSPLHF.

The V gene is TRBV6-1, the J gene TRBJ2-7, with 9 nucleotides matching TRBD1. Germline lookup yields CDR1 MNHNS and CDR2 SASEGT. CDR3 length: 15 amino acids. V lost 1 base and J lost 2; bases outside the gene matches: 3. The CDR3 DNA reads as TGTGCCAGCAGTGAAGGGACAGGGGAGGCCTACGAGCAGTACTTC. Its translation is CASSEGTGEAYEQYF.

The genes are TRBV4-1 and TRBJ1-4, with D perhaps matching TRBD1 (5 bases). Germline V CDR1 and CDR2: MGHRA, YSYEKL. The germline V and J ends were trimmed by 7 bases and 7 bases, with 10 bases remaining between them. The CDR3 runs to 12 residues. The CDR3 here is CASNDQGEKLFF. CDR3 DNA: TGCGCCAGCAATGACCAGGGTGAAAAACTGTTTTTT.

V and J are TRBV4-1 and TRBJ1-5; a possible D gene is TRBD1 (6 bases). CDR1 and CDR2 (germline): MGHRA, YSYEKL. Trimming shortened V by 3 bases and J by 0 bases, and 15 bases separated the two germline ends. The CDR3 extends over 17 amino acids. As DNA, the CDR3 is TGCGCCAGCAGCCACCCGACAGGAGAGAATAGCAATCAGCCCCAGCATTTT. Its translation: CASSHPTGENSNQPQHF.

The chain employs TRBV5-1 and TRBJ2-7; D gene uncertain. Looked up from germline, CDR1 is SGHRS and CDR2 is YFSETQ. The V end lost 0 bases, the J end lost 3 bases, and 10 bases lay between the germline ends. The CDR3 loop spans 14 amino acids. For the CDR3, the DNA is TGCGCCAGCAGCTTGGCAGGTAAATACTACGAGCAGTACTTC. Amino acid sequence: CASSLAGKYYEQYF.

V gene TRBV7-2 combines with J gene TRBJ2-5; TRBD2 matches at 8 bases. V lost 5 bases, J lost 4 bases, and 9 bases stayed unmatched. This CDR3 is 15 amino acids long. CDR1 and CDR2 from the germline V gene are SGHTA and FQGNSA. The CDR3 DNA follows: TGTGCCAGCAGCACACTAGCGGCAGTTCCAGAGACCCAGTACTTC. This sequence encodes CASSTLAAVPETQYF.

About this clone: In the same sample, other DNA sequences code for this CDR3. The chain recombines TRBV28 with TRBJ2-3; TRBD2 matches at 9 bases. With 4 bases clipped from V and 2 bases from J, the junction kept 7 bases outside the gene matches. CDR1 and CDR2 from the germline V gene are MDHEN and SYDVKM. The CDR3 has 16 amino acids. The CDR3 loop reads CASSSSSGTSTDTQYF. DNA for the CDR3: TGTGCCAGCAGTTCATCTAGCGGGACTTCCACAGATACGCAGTATTTT.

The rearrangement joins TRBV28 to TRBJ2-7, with TRBD1 matching 9 bases. The V and J ends lost 10 bases and 3 bases, in that order; junction bases with no gene match: 10. This CDR3 comprises 14 residues. Per the germline V gene, CDR1 is MDHEN and CDR2 is SYDVKM. CDR3 region: CATQGTGTGYEQYF. The CDR3 DNA reads TGTGCCACCCAAGGGACAGGGACGGGCTACGAGCAGTACTTC.

The V gene is TRBV5-5, the J gene TRBJ2-1; possibly TRBD1 for D (6 bases). In germline, CDR1 is SGHKS, CDR2 YYEKEE (reference sequence). V gave up 4 bases and J gave up 1 base, with 9 bases separating them. This CDR3 is 14 amino acids long. CDR3 bases: TGTGCCAGCAGCACACAGGGTTCCTACAATGAGCAGTTCTTC. Translated: CASSTQGSYNEQFF.

This clone came up once. J is TRBJ2-2 and V is TRBV7-7; D gene unclear. Looked up from germline, CDR1 is SSHAT and CDR2 is FNYEAQ (reference sequence). This CDR3 contains 14 residues. V was clipped by 2 bases and J by 2 bases, with 6 bases between them. The CDR3 region has the DNA TGTGCCAGCAGCTTACTGCAAAACACCGGGGAGCTGTTTTTT. This gives the protein CASSLLQNTGELFF.

The J gene is TRBJ2-1, the V gene TRBV28; D is possibly TRBD2 (6 bases). The germline gives CDR1 MDHEN, CDR2 SYDVKM. V was trimmed by 2 bases and J by 7 bases, leaving 18 bases between them. This CDR3 comprises 16 residues. CDR3 nucleotides: TGTGCCAGCAGTTTAATTGGCCGGGCTAGCGAAAATGAGCAGTTCTTC. It specifies CASSLIGRASENEQFF.

CDR3 sequence: CASMGGLAGNTGELFF. The CDR3 bases are TGTGCCAGCATGGGGGGACTAGCGGGAAACACCGGGGAGCTGTTTTTT. The J gene is TRBJ2-2, the V gene TRBV28; 13 bases fit TRBD2. The CDR3 consists of 16 residues. Germline loops: CDR1 MDHEN, CDR2 SYDVKM. V gave up 7 bases and J gave up 2 bases; unmatched junction bases: 4.

This rearrangement joins TRBV19 to TRBJ1-4; possibly TRBD1 for D (5 bases). The V and J ends lost 10 bases and 3 bases respectively, with 15 bases between them. CDR1 and CDR2 (germline): LNHDA, SQIVND (reference sequence). The CDR3 length is 14 residues. CDR3 in amino acids: CATKGAGSNEKLFF. The DNA of the CDR3 is TGTGCCACAAAGGGTGCAGGGTCTAATGAAAAACTGTTTTTT. The variable domain in full, with the rest retrieved from reference TRBV19 and TRBJ1-4, is DGGITQSPKYLFRKEGQNVTLSCEQNLNHDAMYWYRQDPGQGLRLIYYSQIVNDFQKGDIAEGYSVSREKKESFPLTVTSAQKNPTAFYLCATKGAGSNEKLFFGSGTQLSVL.

This clone turned up a few times. Written as DNA, the CDR3 is TGTGCCAGCACCCGGGACAGGGGAGGCGGTCAGCCCCAGCATTTT. Amino acids: CASTRDRGGGQPQHF. This chain joins TRBV28 and TRBJ1-5, with 10 bases that match TRBD1. V trimming: 7 bases; J trimming: 6 bases; junction bases outside the gene matches: 9. CDR3 size: 15 residues. Looked up from germline, CDR1 is MDHEN and CDR2 is SYDVKM.

The rearrangement joins TRBV10-3 to TRBJ2-3; 7 nucleotides match TRBD2. Trimming at V came to 2 bases and at J to 5 bases, leaving 10 bases not matched to a gene. Germline lookup yields CDR1 ENHRY and CDR2 SYGVKD. The CDR3 runs 16 residues. This CDR3 is CAISEPEAGVQDTQYF. The CDR3 region has the DNA TGTGCCATCAGTGAGCCGGAGGCGGGAGTTCAAGATACGCAGTATTTT.

Remarks on this clone: This may be a read error, as it is one base from a much larger clone. This chain links TRBV11-2 with TRBJ1-1; the D gene is possibly TRBD1 (5 bases). CDR1 SGHAT and CDR2 FQNNGV come from the germline V gene. V gave up 3 bases and J gave up 4 bases, with 9 bases separating them. The CDR3 is 13 residues long. CDR3 bases: TGTGCCAGCAGCTTGGAAAGGGGCACTGAAGCTTTCTTT. Translation gives CASSLERGTEAFF.